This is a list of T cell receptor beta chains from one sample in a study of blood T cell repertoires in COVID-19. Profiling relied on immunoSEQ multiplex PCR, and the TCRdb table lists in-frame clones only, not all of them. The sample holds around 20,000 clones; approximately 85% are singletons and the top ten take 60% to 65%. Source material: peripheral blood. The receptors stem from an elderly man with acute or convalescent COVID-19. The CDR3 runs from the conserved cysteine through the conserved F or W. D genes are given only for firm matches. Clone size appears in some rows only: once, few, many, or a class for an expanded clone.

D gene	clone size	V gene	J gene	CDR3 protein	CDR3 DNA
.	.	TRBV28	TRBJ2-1	CASSSPGQRGYNEQFF	TGTGCCAGCAGTTCCCCGGGACAGCGGGGGTACAATGAGCAGTTCTTC
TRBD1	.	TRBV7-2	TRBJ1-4	CASSRYQGARNEKLFF	TGTGCCAGCAGCAGGTACCAGGGGGCCCGTAATGAAAAACTGTTTTTT
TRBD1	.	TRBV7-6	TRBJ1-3	CASRDRGQSGNTIYF	TGTGCCAGCAGGGACAGGGGACAGTCTGGAAACACCATATATTTT
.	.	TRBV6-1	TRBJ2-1	CASSDPGQWPDEQFF	TGTGCCAGCAGTGACCCGGGACAATGGCCCGATGAGCAGTTCTTC
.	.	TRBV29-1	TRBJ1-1	CSVDEGVGTEAFF	TGCAGCGTTGACGAGGGCGTTGGCACTGAAGCTTTCTTT
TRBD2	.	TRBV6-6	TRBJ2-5	CASSTGRLAGGTQYF	TGTGCCAGCAGTACCGGGAGACTAGCGGGGGGGACCCAGTACTTC
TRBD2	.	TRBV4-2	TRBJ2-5	CASSQAVLAGTRAQYF	TGTGCCAGCAGCCAAGCTGTGCTAGCGGGGACAAGGGCCCAGTACTTC
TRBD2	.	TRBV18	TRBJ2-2	CASSPTLSGVNTGELFF	TGTGCCAGCTCACCTACCCTAAGCGGGGTTAACACCGGGGAGCTGTTTTTT
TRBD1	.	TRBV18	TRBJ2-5	CASSPLDREETQYF	TGTGCCAGCTCGCCACTGGACAGGGAAGAGACCCAGTACTTC
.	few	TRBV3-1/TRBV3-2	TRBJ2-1	CASSPLSREQFF	TGTGCCAGCAGCCCACTAAGTCGTGAGCAGTTCTTC
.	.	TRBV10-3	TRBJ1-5	CAIRGSQGGNQPQHF	TGTGCCATCAGGGGGTCCCAGGGTGGCAATCAGCCCCAGCATTTT
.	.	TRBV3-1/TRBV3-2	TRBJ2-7	CASSQDRFAGLYEQYF	TGTGCCAGCAGCCAAGATAGGTTCGCAGGGCTGTACGAGCAGTACTTC
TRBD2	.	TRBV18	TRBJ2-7	CASSPPFRLAGSTYEQYF	TGTGCCAGCTCACCACCGTTTCGACTAGCGGGTTCTACCTACGAGCAGTACTTC
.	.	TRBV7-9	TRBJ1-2	CASSLLTRSNGGGYTF	TGTGCCAGCAGCTTACTAACACGCTCGAATGGAGGTGGCTACACCTTC
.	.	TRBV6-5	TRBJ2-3	CASRSSFDTQYF	TGTGCCAGCAGGTCTAGTTTTGATACGCAGTATTTT
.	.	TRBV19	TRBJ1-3	CASSSRNSGNTIYF	TGTGCCAGTAGTTCGCGAAACTCTGGAAACACCATATATTTT